These T cell receptor beta chains were read from a single sample in a study of T cells in tuberculosis. Some clones are missing from TCRdb's copy, which holds only in-frame ones; the method was immunoSEQ multiplex PCR. This sample has tens of thousands of clones, with more than 80% found just once. Sequenced: PBMCs. The receptors come from a donor aged 5 to 30 with latent tuberculosis or without tuberculosis infection. Some clones in this sample may be carry-over from other donors' samples. The CDR3 runs from the conserved cysteine through the conserved F or W. The D gene is left open where the match is weak. Only some rows state a clone size, as once, few, many or a class for expanded clones.

j_call d_call v_call clone_size cdr3_nt cdr3_aa
TRBJ2-2 - TRBV19 - TGTGCCAGTAGCCGGGACATCAACACCGGGGAGCTGTTTTTT CASSRDINTGELFF
TRBJ1-5 - TRBV4-1 - TGCGCCAGCAGCCGGCCAGGGGAACAGCCCCAGCATTTT CASSRPGEQPQHF
TRBJ2-1 - TRBV5-6 - TGTGCCAGCAGCTTGACTGGGGCGTACAATGAGCAGTTCTTC CASSLTGAYNEQFF
TRBJ1-2 - TRBV12-5 - TGTGCTAGTGGTGGGACTTCTACTTCTAAGGATGGCTACACCTTC CASGGTSTSKDGYTF
TRBJ1-2 - TRBV12-5 - TGTGCTAGTTCCGTGGACAGTAACTATGGCTACACCTTC CASSVDSNYGYTF
TRBJ2-7 - TRBV10-1 - TGCGCCAGCAGTCTGGAAGGCGGGGAGTCATACGAGCAGTACTTC CASSLEGGESYEQYF
TRBJ1-1 - TRBV7-2 once TGTGCCAGCAGCTACGAAGGCGGAGGCCGCACTGAAGCTTTCTTT CASSYEGGGRTEAFF
TRBJ2-1 TRBD2 TRBV30 - TGTGCCTGGAGTGTACGTGCTAGCGGCAGGGCTAGCTCCTACAATGAGCAGTTCTTC CAWSVRASGRASSYNEQFF
TRBJ2-7 - TRBV7-9 once TGTGCCAGCAGCCCCGGACAAGGGGTCGAGCAGTACTTC CASSPGQGVEQYF
TRBJ2-2 TRBD2 TRBV5-1 - TGCGCCAGCAGCTACTACGGGGGGACGAACACCGGGGAGCTGTTTTTT CASSYYGGTNTGELFF
TRBJ1-2 - TRBV6-1 - TGTGCCAGCAGTGAAAAAGGAGGGGCCCGACTCTATGGCTACACCTTC CASSEKGGARLYGYTF
TRBJ2-7 TRBD1 TRBV6-5 - TGTGCCAGCAGTTATTTCGGACAGGACTACGAGCAGTACTTC CASSYFGQDYEQYF
TRBJ1-5 - TRBV6-6 - TGTGCCAGCGCCACCGCGGAAGTCAATCAGCCCCAGCATTTT CASATAEVNQPQHF
TRBJ2-1 - TRBV4-1 - TGCGCCAGCAGCCAACAAAATACAGGGTTCAATGAGCAGTTCTTC CASSQQNTGFNEQFF
TRBJ2-1 - TRBV30 - TGTGCCTGGAGTGTACTCACGTTTTCCTACAATGAGCAGTTCTTC CAWSVLTFSYNEQFF
TRBJ1-1 - TRBV2 - TGTGCCAGCAATTTGGGAGCTGACACTGAAGCTTTCTTT CASNLGADTEAFF
TRBJ2-1 TRBD1 TRBV27 - TGTGCCAGCAGTACGGGGACAGGGCGTAAGCAGTTCTTC CASSTGTGRKQFF